This entry concerns a single TCR beta chain. Its antigen remains unidentified. Libraries were made from TCR beta cDNA, and they carried unique molecular identifiers. Input of about 0.95 to 11 million T cells yielded a few hundred thousand cDNA molecules. TCRdb re-analysed the PCR reads in MiXCR, keeping a single row per CDR3 protein. This sample has more than 500,000 distinct CDR3 sequences, with 34% found just once. This sample is drawn from a study of post-analysis software for immune sequencing data. Background on the study: Both relapsing-remitting and secondary progressive multiple sclerosis featured among the disease courses, as did progressive-relapsing multiple sclerosis.

Germline lookup yields CDR1 SGHTA and CDR2 FQGNSA. Trimming at V came to 2 bases and at J to 4 bases, leaving 7 bases not matched to a gene. The CDR3 has 15 residues. Study outcomes and limitations: Versus controls, multiple sclerosis patients showed significantly lower diversity (normalized Chao1). The F measure placed samples prepared in the same batch into strongly shared clusters. The five TRBV segments detected at higher frequency in patients than in controls included TRBV5-6, TRBV5-1 and TRBV20-1.

This receptor was identified in a girl aged 2-17 years with multiple sclerosis. This chain uses TRBV7-2 with TRBJ1-2; 7 nucleotides match TRBD1. Sequencing was carried out using blood. In nucleotides, the CDR3 is TGTGCCAGCAGCTTATACCCAGGGGGAAGCTATGGCTACACCTTC. It codes for CASSLYPGGSYGYTF.